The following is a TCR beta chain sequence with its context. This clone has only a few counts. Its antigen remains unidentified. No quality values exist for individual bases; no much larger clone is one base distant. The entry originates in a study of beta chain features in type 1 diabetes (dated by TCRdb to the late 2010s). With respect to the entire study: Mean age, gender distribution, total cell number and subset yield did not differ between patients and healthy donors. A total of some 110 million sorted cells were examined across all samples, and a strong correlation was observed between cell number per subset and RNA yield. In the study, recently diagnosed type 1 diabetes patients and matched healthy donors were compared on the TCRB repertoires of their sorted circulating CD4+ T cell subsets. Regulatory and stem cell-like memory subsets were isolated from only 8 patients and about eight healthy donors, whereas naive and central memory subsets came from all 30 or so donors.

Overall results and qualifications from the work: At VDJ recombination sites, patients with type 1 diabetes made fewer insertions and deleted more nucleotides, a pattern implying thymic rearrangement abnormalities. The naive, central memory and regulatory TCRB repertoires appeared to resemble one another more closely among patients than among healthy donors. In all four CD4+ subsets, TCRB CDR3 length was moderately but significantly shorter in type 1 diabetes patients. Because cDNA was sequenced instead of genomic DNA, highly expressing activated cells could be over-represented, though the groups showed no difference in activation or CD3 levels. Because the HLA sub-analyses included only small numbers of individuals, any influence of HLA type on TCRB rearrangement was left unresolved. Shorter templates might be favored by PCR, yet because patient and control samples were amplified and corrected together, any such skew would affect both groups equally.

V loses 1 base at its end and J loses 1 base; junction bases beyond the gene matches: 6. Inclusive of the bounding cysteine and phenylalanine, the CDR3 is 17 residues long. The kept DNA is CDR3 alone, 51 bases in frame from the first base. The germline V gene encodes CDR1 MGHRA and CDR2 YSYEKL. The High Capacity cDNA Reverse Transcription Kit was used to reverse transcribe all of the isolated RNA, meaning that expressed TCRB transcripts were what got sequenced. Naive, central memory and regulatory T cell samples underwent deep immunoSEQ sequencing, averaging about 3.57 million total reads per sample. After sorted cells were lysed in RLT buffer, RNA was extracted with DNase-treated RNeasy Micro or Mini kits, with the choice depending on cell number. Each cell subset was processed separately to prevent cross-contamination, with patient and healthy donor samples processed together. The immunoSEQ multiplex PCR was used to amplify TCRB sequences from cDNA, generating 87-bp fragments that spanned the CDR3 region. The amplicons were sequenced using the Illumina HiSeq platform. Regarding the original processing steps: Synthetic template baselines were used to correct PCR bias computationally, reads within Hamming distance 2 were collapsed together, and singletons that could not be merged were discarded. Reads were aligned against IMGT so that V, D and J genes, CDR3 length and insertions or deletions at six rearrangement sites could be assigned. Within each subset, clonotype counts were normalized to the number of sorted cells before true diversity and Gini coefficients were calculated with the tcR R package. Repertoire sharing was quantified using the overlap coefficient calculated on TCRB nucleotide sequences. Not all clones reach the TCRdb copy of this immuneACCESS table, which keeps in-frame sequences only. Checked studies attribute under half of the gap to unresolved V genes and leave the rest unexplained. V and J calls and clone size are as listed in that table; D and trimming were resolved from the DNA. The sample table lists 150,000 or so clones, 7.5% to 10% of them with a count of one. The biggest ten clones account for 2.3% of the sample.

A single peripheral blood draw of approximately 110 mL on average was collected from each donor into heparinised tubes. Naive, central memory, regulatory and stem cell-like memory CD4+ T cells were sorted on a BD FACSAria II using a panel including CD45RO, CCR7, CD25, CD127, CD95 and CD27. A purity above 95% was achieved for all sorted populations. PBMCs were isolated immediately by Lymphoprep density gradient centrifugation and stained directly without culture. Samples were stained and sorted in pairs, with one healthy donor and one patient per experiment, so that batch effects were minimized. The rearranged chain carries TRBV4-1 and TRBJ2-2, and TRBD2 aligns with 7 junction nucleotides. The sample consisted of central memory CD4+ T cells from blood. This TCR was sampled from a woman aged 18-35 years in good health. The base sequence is TGCGCCAGCAGCCAAGCTTTGCGGGGGAGGAACACCGGGGAGCTGTTTTTT. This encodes CASSQALRGRNTGELFF.